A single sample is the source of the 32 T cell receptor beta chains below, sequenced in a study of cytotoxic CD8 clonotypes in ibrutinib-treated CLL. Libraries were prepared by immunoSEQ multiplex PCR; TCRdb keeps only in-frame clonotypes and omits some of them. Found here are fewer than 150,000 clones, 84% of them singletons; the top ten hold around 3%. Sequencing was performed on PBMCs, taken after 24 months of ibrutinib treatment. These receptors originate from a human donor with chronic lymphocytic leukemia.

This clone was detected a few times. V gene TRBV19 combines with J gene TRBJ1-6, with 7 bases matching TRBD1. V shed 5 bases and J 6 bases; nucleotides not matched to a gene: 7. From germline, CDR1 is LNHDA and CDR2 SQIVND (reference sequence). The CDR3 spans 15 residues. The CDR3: CASSPQRQGNSPLHF. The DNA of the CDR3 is TGTGCCAGTAGTCCTCAACGACAGGGTAATTCACCCCTCCACTTT.

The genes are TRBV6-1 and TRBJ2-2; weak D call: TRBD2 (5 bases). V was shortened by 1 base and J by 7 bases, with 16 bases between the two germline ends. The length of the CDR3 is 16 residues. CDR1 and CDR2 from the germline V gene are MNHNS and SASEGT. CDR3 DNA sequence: TGTGCCAGCAGTGAAGGATCTAGCCTTGAGGGCGGGGAGCTGTTTTTT. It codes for CASSEGSSLEGGELFF.

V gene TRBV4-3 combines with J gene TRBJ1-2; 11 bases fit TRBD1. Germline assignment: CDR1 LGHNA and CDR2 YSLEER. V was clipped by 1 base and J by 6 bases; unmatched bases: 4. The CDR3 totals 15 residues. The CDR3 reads CASSQVPDRGHGYTF. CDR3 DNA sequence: TGCGCCAGCAGCCAAGTTCCGGACAGGGGGCATGGCTACACCTTC.

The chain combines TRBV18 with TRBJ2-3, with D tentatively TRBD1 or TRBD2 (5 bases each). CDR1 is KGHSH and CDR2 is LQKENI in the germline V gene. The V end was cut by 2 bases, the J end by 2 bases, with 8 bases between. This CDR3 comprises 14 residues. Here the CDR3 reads CASSPGTDTDTQYF. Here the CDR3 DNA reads TGTGCCAGCTCACCAGGGACGGACACAGATACGCAGTATTTT.

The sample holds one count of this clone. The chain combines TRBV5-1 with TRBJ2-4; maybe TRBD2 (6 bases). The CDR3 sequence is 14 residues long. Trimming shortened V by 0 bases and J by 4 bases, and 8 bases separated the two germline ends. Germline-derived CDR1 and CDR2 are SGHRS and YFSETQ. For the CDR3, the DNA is TGCGCCAGCAGCTTGGCCGGGACTAAAAACATTCAGTACTTC. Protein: CASSLAGTKNIQYF.

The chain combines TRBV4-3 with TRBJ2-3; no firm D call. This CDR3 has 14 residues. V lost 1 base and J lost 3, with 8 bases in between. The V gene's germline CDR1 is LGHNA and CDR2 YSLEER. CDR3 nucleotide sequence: TGCGCCAGCAGCCAAGCGGTGGGGACAGATACGCAGTATTTT. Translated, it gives CASSQAVGTDTQYF.

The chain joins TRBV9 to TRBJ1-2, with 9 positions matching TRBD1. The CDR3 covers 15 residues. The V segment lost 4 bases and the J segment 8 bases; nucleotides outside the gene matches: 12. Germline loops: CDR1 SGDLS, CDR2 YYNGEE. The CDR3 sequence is CASSTSTGGISGYTF. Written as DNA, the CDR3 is TGTGCCAGCAGCACCTCGACAGGGGGTATTAGCGGCTACACCTTC.

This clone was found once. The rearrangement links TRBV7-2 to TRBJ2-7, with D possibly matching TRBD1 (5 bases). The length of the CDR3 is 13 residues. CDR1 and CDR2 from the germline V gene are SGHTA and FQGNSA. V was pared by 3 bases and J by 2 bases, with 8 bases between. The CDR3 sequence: CASSFEQAYEQYF. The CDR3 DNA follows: TGTGCCAGCAGCTTTGAACAGGCCTACGAGCAGTACTTC.

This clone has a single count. CDR3 sequence reads: CASSRSPGNYGYTF. The CDR3 nucleotides read TGCGCCAGCAGCAGGTCTCCAGGGAACTATGGCTACACCTTC. The chain employs TRBV5-1 and TRBJ1-2, with D possibly matching TRBD1 (5 bases). Germline V gene data show CDR1 as SGHRS and CDR2 as YFSETQ. The CDR3 is made up of 14 amino acids. With 4 bases removed from V and 2 bases from J, the gap between germline ends came to 12 bases.

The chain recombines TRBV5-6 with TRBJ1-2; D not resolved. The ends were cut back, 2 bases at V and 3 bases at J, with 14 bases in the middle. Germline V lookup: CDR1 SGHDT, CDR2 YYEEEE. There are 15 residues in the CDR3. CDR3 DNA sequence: TGTGCCAGCAGCTTCCGGGGTCTTGGGGACTATGGCTACACCTTC. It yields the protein CASSFRGLGDYGYTF. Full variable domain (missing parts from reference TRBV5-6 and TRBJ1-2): DAGVTQSPTHLIKTRGQQVTLRCSPKSGHDTVSWYQQALGQGPQFIFQYYEEEERQRGNFPDRFSGHQFPNYSSELNVNALLLGDSALYLCASSFRGLGDYGYTFGSGTRLTVV.

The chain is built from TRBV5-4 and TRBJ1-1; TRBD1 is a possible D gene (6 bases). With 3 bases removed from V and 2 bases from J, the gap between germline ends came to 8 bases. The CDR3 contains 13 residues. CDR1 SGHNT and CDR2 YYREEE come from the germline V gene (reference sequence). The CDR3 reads CASSWDINTEAFF. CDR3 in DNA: TGTGCCAGCAGCTGGGACATTAACACTGAAGCTTTCTTT.

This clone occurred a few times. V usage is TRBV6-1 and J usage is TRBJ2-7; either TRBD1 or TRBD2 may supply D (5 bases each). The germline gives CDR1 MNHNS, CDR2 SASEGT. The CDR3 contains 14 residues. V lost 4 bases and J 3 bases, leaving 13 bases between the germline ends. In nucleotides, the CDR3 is TGTGCCAGCAGTGGGGGACCGTCAGACTACGAGCAGTACTTC. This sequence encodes CASSGGPSDYEQYF.

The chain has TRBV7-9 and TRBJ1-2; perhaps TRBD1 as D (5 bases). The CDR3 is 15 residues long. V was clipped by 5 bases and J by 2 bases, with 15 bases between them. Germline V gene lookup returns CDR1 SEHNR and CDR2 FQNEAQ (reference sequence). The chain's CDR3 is CASSLRETDNYGYTF. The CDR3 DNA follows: TGTGCCAGCAGCCTACGTGAGACAGACAACTATGGCTACACCTTC. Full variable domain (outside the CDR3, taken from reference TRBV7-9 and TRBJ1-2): DTGVSQNPRHKITKRGQNVTFRCDPISEHNRLYWYRQTLGQGPEFLTYFQNEAQLEKSRLLSDRFSAERPKGSFSTLEIQRTEQGDSAMYLCASSLRETDNYGYTFGSGTRLTVV.

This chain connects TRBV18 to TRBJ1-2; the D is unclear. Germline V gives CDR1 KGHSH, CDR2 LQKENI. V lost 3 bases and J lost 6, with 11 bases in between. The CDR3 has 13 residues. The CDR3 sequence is CASSPRQPNGYTF. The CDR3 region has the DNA TGTGCCAGCTCACCGCGGCAGCCGAATGGCTACACCTTC.

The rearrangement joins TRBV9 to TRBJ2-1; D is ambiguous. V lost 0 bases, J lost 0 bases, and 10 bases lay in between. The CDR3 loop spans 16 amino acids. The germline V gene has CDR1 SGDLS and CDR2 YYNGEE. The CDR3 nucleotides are TGTGCCAGCAGCGTAGCACTCCGCAGCTCCTACAATGAGCAGTTCTTC. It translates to CASSVALRSSYNEQFF.

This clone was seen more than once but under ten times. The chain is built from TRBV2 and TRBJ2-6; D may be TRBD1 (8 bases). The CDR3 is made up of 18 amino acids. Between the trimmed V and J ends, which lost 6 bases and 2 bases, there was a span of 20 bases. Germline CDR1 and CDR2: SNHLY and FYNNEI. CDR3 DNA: TGTGCCAGCAGCCAACAGGGGGGGTTGAACCCTGGGGCCAACGTCCTGACTTTC. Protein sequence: CASSQQGGLNPGANVLTF.

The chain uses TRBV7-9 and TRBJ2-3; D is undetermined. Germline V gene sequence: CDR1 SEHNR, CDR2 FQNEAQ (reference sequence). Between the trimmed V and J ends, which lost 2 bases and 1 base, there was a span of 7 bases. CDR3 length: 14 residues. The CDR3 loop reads CASSLSAGTDTQYF. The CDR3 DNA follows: TGTGCCAGCAGCTTAAGCGCTGGCACAGATACGCAGTATTTT.

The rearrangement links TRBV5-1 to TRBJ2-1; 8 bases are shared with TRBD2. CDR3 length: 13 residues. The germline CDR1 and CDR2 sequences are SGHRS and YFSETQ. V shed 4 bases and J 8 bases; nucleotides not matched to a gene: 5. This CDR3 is CASSGGLDHEQFF. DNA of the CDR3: TGCGCCAGCAGCGGGGGACTAGACCATGAGCAGTTCTTC.

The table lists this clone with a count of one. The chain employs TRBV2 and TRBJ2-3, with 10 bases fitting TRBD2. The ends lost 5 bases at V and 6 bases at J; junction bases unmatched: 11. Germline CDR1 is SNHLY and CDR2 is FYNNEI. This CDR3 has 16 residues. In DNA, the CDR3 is TGTGCCAGCAGTTTCTCAGCGGGGGGGCTGATGGATACGCAGTATTTT. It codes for CASSFSAGGLMDTQYF.

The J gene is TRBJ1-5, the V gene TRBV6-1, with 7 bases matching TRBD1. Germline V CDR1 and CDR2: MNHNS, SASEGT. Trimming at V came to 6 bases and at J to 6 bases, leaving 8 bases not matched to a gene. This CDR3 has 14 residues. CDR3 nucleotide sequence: TGTGCCAGCAGAGGAACAGGGGTTACTCAGCCCCAGCATTTT. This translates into CASRGTGVTQPQHF.

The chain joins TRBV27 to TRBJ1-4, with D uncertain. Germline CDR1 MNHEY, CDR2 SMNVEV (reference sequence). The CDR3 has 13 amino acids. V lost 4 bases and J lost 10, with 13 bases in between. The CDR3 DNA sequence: TGTGCCAGCAGTTCTGAAGGGAACGGAAAACTGTTTTTT. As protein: CASSSEGNGKLFF.

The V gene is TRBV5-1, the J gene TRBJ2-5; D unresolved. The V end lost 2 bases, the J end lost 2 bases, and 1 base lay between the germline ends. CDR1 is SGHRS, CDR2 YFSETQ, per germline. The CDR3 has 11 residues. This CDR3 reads CASSLQETQYF. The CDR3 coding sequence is TGCGCCAGCAGCTTACAAGAGACCCAGTACTTC. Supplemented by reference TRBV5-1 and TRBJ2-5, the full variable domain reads KAGVTQTPRYLIKTRGQQVTLSCSPISGHRSVSWYQQTPGQGLQFLFEYFSETQRNKGNFPGRFSGRQFSNSRSEMNVSTLELGDSALYLCASSLQETQYFGPGTRLLVL.

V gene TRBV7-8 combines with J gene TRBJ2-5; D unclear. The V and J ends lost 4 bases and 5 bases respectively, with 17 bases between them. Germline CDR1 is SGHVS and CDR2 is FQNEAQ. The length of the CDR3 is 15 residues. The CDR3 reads CASSSRTDARETQYF. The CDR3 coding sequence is TGTGCCAGCAGCTCTAGGACGGATGCTCGGGAGACCCAGTACTTC.

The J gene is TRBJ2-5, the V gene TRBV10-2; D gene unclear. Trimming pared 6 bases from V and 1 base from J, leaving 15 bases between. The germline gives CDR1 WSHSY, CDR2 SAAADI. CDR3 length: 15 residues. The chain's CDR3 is CASSPTSRRQETQYF. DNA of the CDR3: TGCGCCAGCAGCCCTACCTCCCGGCGCCAAGAGACCCAGTACTTC.

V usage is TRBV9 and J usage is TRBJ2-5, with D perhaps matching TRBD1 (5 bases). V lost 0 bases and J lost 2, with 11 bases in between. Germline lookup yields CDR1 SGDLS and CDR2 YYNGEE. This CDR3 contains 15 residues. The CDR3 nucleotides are TGTGCCAGCAGCGTAGGGGGCAGAACGCAAGAGACCCAGTACTTC. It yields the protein CASSVGGRTQETQYF.

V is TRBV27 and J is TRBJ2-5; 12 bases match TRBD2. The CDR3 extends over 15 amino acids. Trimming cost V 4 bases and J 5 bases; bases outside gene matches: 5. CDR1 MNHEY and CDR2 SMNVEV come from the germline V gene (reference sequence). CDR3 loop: CASSSPGTSGETQYF. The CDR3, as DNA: TGTGCCAGCAGTTCCCCAGGGACTAGCGGGGAGACCCAGTACTTC.

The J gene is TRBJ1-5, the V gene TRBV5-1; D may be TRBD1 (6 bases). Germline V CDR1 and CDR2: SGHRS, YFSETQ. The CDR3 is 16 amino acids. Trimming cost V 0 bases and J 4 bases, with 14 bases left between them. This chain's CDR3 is CASSLGDSGANQPQHF. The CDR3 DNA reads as TGCGCCAGCAGCTTGGGGGACTCAGGGGCTAATCAGCCCCAGCATTTT.

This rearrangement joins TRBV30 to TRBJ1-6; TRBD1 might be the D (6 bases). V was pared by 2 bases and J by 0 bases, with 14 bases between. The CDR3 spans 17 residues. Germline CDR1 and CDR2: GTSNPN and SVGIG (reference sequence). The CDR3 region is CAWSPPGASSYNSPLHF. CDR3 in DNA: TGTGCCTGGAGTCCCCCGGGGGCAAGCTCCTATAATTCACCCCTCCACTTT.

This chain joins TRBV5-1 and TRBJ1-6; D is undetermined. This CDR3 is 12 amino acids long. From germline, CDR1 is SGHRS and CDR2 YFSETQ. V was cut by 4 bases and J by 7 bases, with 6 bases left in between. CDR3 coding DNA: TGCGCCAGCAGCACCTCAAATTCACCCCTCCACTTT. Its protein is CASSTSNSPLHF.

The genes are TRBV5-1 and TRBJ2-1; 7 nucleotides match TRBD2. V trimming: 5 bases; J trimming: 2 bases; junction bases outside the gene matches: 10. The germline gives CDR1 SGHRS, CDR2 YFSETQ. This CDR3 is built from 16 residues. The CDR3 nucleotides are TGCGCCAGCAGTCCGGGGGAGGGGCCCCCCTACAATGAGCAGTTCTTC. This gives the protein CASSPGEGPPYNEQFF.

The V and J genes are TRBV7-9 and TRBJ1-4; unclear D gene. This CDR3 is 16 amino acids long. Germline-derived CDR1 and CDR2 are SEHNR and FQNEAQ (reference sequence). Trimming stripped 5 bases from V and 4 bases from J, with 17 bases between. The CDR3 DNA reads TGTGCCAGCAGCGACTTCTTCGACGGGATTAATGAAAAACTGTTTTTT. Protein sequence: CASSDFFDGINEKLFF.

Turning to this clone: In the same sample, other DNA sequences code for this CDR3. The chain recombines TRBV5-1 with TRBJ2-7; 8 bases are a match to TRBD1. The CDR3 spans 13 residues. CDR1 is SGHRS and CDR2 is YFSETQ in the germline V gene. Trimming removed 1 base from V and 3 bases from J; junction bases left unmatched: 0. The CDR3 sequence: CASSLTGGYEQYF. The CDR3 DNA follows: TGCGCCAGCAGCTTGACAGGGGGCTACGAGCAGTACTTC.